The 3 T cell receptor beta chains below come from one sample, sequenced in a study of identical twins. TCRdb re-derived calls from the 5' RACE reads in MiXCR, one entry per CDR3 protein. Here the sample spans a few hundred thousand distinct CDR3 sequences, around 20% being singletons. The sample consisted of naive T cells sorted from blood. The receptors derive from a man aged 50-59 years in good health.

The V gene is TRBV12-3 or TRBV12-4, the J gene TRBJ2-3, with TRBD2 matching 14 bases. V lost 6 bases to trimming and J lost 3 bases; unmatched junction nucleotides: 2. This CDR3 has 15 residues. CDR3 sequence: CASRTSGGGTDTQYF. CDR3 DNA: TGTGCCAGCAGGACTAGCGGGGGGGGAACAGATACGCAGTATTTT.

The chain links TRBV12-3 or TRBV12-4 to TRBJ2-1, with D possibly being TRBD1 or TRBD2 (6 bases each). Trimming pared 3 bases from V and 7 bases from J, leaving 19 bases between. This CDR3 region has 16 residues. The DNA of the CDR3 is TGTGCCAGCAGTTTTGTCCCGGGGGCGGAACGAAATGAGCAGTTCTTC. This codes for CASSFVPGAERNEQFF.

This clonotype was counted many times. The rearrangement links TRBV29-1 to TRBJ2-2; the D is unclear. The CDR3 totals 15 residues. Germline V gene sequence: CDR1 SQVTM, CDR2 ANQGSEA. Trimming pared 6 bases from V and 5 bases from J, leaving 19 bases between. The CDR3 here is CSVTTGFSRTGELFF. As DNA, the CDR3 is TGCAGCGTAACCACCGGGTTTTCGAGAACCGGGGAGCTGTTTTTT.